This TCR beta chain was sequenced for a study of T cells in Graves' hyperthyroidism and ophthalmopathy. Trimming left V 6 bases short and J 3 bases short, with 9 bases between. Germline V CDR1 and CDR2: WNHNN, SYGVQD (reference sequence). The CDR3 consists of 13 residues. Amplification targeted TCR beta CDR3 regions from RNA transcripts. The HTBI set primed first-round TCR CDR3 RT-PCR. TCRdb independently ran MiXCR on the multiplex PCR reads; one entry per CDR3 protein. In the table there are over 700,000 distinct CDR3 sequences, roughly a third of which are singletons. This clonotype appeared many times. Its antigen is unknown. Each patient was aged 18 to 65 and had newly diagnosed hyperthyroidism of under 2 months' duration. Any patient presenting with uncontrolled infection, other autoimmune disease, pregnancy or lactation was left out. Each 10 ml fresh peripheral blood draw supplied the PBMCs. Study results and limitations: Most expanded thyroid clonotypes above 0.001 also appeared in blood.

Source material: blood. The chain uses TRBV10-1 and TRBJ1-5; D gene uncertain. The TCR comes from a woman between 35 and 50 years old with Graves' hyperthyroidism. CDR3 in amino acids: CASSLADNQPQHF. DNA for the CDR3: TGCGCCAGCAGCCTCGCCGACAATCAGCCCCAGCATTTT.